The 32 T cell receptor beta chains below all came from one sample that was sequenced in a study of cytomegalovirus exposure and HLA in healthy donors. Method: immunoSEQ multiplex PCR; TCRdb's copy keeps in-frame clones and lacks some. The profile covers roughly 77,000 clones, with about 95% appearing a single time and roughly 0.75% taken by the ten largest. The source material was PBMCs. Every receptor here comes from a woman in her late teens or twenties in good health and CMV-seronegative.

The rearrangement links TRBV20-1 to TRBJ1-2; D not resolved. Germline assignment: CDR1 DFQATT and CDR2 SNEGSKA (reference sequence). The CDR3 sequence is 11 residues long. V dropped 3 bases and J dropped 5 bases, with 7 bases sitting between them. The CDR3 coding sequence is TGCAGTGCTAGTCGGGATTATGGCTACACCTTC. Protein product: CSASRDYGYTF.

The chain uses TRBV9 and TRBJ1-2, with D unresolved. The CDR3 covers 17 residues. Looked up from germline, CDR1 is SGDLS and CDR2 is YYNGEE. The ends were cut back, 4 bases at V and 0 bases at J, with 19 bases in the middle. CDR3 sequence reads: CASSSRVAGSPNYGYTF. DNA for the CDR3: TGTGCCAGCAGCTCGAGAGTTGCGGGCAGTCCTAACTATGGCTACACCTTC.

This CDR3 reads CASSPEGSGSYEQYF. The CDR3 DNA follows: TGCGCCAGCAGCCCGGAGGGTAGCGGGAGCTACGAGCAGTACTTC. The chain combines TRBV5-1 with TRBJ2-7, with 9 bases identical to TRBD2. The CDR3 has 15 residues. V dropped 4 bases and J dropped 3; count of bases not matched to a gene: 8. Germline V CDR1 and CDR2: SGHRS, YFSETQ.

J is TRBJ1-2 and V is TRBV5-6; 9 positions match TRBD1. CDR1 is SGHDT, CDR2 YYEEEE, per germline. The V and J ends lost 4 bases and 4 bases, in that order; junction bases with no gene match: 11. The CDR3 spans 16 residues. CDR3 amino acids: CASSNRPGQGVYGYTF. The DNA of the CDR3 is TGTGCCAGCAGCAACCGACCGGGACAGGGAGTCTATGGCTACACCTTC.

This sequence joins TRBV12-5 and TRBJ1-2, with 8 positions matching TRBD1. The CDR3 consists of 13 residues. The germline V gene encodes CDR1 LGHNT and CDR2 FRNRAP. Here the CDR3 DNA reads TGTGCCAGTTCCCGGGACAGGCGCTATGGCTACACCTTC. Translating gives CASSRDRRYGYTF.

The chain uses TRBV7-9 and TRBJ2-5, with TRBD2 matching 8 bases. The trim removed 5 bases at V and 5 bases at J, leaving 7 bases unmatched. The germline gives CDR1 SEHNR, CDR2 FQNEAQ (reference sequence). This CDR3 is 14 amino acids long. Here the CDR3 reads CASSVTGGPETQYF. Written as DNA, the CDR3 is TGTGCCAGCAGCGTAACGGGGGGGCCGGAGACCCAGTACTTC.

CDR3 protein: CASNRMGGTASTGRNEKLFF. Written as DNA, the CDR3 is TGTGCCAGTAACAGGATGGGTGGGACGGCCTCGACAGGACGTAATGAAAAACTGTTTTTT. The chain recombines TRBV19 with TRBJ1-4, with a possible D match to TRBD1 (6 bases). Germline V CDR1 and CDR2: LNHDA, SQIVND (reference sequence). Trimming cost V 7 bases and J 4 bases, with 31 bases left between them. The CDR3 is 20 amino acids.

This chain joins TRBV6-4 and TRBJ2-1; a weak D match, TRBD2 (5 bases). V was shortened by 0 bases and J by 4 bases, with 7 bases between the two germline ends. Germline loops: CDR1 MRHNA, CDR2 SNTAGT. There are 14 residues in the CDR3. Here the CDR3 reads CASSDSPGYNEQFF. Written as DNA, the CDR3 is TGTGCCAGCAGTGACTCCCCGGGGTACAATGAGCAGTTCTTC.

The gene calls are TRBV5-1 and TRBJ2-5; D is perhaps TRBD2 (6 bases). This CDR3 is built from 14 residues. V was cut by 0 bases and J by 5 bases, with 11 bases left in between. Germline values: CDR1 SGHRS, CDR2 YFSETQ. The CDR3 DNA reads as TGCGCCAGCAGCTTGGGGAGGGCCATGGAGACCCAGTACTTC. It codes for CASSLGRAMETQYF.

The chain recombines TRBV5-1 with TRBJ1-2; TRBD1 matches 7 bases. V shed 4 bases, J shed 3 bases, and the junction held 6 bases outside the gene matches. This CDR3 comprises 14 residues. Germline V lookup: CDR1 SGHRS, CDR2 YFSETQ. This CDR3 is CASSLGQAYYGYTF. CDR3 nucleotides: TGCGCCAGCAGCCTTGGACAGGCCTACTATGGCTACACCTTC.

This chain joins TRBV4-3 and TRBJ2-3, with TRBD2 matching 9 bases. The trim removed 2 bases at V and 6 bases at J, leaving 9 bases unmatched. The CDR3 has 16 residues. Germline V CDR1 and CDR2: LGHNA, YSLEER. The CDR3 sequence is CASSQSPSGMGDTQYF. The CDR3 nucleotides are TGCGCCAGCAGCCAAAGTCCTAGCGGGATGGGCGATACGCAGTATTTT.

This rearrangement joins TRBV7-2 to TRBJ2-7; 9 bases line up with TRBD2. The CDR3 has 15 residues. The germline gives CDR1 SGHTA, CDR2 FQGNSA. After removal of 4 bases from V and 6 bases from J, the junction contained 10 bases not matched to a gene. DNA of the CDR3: TGTGCCAGCAGCTGGCGGGCTAGCGGGGAGGTCGAGCAGTACTTC. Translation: CASSWRASGEVEQYF.

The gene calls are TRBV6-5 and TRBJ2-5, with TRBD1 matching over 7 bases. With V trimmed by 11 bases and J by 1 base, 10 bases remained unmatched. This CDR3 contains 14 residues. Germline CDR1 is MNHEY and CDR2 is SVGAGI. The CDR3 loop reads CACTSGGGQETQYF. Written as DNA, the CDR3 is TGTGCCTGCACGTCAGGGGGTGGCCAAGAGACCCAGTACTTC.

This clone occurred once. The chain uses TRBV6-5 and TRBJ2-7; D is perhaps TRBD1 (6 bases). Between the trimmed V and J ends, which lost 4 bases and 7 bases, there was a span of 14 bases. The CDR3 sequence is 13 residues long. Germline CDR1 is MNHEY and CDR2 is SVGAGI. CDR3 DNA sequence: TGTGCCAGCAGTTGGGGGCCTTCGCGGGAGCAGTACTTC. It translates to CASSWGPSREQYF.

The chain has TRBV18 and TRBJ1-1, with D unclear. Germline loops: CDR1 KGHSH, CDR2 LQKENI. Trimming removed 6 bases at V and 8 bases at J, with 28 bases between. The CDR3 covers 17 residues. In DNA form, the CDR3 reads TGTGCCAGCTCCAACCAATTGTCTGTCGGGGTAAAGATAGAAGCTTTCTTT. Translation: CASSNQLSVGVKIEAFF.

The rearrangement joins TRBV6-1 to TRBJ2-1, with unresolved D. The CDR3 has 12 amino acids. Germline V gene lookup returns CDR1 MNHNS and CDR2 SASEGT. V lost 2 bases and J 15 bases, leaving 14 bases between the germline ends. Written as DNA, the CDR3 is TGTGCCAGCAGTGAAATCGTAGGTGGCGGGTTCTTC. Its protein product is CASSEIVGGGFF.

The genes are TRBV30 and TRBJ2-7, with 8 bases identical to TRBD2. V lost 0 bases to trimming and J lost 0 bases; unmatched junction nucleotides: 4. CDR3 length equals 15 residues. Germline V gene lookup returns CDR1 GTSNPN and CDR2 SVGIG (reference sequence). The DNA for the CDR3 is TGTGCCTGGAGTGTATCAGGACTAGCCTCCTACGAGCAGTACTTC. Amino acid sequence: CAWSVSGLASYEQYF.

CDR3 region: CASRVGQGLMGYTF. The CDR3 region has the DNA TGTGCCAGCAGAGTCGGACAGGGACTGATGGGCTACACCTTC. The J gene is TRBJ1-2, the V gene TRBV6-5; 8 nucleotides line up with TRBD1. V trimming: 6 bases; J trimming: 8 bases; junction bases outside the gene matches: 11. Germline V gene sequence: CDR1 MNHEY, CDR2 SVGAGI. The CDR3 extends over 14 amino acids.

CDR3 DNA: TGTGCCAGCAGCCAAAGCGGGAGCCCCCAAGAGACCCAGTACTTC. It translates to CASSQSGSPQETQYF. The chain links TRBV7-6 to TRBJ2-5; 8 bases line up with TRBD2. There are 15 residues in the CDR3. CDR1 SGHVS and CDR2 FNYEAQ come from the germline V gene. V was clipped by 5 bases and J by 1 base; unmatched bases: 6.

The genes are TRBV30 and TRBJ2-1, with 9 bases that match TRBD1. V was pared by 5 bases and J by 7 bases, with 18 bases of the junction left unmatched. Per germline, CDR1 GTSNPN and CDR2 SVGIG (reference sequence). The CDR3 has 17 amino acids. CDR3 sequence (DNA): TGTGCCTGGGGGGGACAGGGCTGGGGGAGAAAGGGTAATGAGCAGTTCTTC. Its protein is CAWGGQGWGRKGNEQFF.

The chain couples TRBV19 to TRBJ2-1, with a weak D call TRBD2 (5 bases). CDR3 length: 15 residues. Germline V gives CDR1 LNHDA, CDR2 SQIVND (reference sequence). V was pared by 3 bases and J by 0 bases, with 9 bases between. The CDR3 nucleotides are TGTGCCAGTAGTATCGGGGTATCCTCCTACAATGAGCAGTTCTTC. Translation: CASSIGVSSYNEQFF.

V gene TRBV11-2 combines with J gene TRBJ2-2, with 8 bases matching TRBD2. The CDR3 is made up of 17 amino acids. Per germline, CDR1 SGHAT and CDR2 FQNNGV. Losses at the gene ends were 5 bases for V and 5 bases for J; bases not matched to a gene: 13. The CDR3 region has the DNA TGTGCCAGCAGCGGATTAGCGGGACGGGAAGGTACCGGGGAGCTGTTTTTT. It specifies CASSGLAGREGTGELFF.

The CDR3 DNA is TGCAGCGCCAGGGGACAGACGACCTACGAGCAGTACTTC. Translated: CSARGQTTYEQYF. The chain uses TRBV29-1 and TRBJ2-7; 7 nucleotides agree with TRBD1. Germline loops: CDR1 SQVTM, CDR2 ANQGSEA. V shed 7 bases and J 2 bases; nucleotides not matched to a gene: 8. The CDR3 spans 13 residues.

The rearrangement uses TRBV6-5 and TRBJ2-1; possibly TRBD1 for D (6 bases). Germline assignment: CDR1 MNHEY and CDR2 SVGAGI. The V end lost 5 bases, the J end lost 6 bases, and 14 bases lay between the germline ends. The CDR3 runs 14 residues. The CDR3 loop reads CASSPGFRGNEQFF. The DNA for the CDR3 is TGTGCCAGCAGTCCAGGGTTCAGGGGCAATGAGCAGTTCTTC.

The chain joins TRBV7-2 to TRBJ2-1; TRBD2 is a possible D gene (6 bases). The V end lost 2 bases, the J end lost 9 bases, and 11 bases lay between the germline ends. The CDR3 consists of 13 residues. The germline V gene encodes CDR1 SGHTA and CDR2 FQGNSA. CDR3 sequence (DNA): TGTGCCAGCAGCTTACTGGGACTTAGTGAGCAGTTCTTC. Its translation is CASSLLGLSEQFF.

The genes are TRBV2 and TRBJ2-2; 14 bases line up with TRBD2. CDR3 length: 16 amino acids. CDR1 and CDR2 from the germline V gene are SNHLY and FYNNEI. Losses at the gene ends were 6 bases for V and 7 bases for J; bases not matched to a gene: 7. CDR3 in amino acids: CASSSGTSGGYGELFF. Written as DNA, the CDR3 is TGTGCCAGCAGCTCCGGGACTAGCGGGGGTTACGGGGAGCTGTTTTTT.

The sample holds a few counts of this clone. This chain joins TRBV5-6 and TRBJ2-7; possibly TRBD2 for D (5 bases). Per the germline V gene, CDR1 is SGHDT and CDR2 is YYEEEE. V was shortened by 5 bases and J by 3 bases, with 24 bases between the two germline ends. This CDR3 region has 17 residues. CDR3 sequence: CASRRGIANHPSYEQYF. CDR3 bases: TGTGCCAGCAGGCGAGGGATAGCGAATCACCCGAGCTACGAGCAGTACTTC.

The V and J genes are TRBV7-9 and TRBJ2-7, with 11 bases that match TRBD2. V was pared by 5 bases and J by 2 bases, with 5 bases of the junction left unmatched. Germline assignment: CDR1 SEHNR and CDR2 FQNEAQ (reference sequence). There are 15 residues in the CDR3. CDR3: CASSRGLAGPYEQYF. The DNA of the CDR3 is TGTGCCAGCAGCCGAGGACTAGCGGGCCCCTACGAGCAGTACTTC.

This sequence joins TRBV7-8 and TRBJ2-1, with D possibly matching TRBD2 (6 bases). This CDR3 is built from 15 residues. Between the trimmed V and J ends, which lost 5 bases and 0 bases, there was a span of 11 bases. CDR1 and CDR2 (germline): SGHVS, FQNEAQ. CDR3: CASSKAGYSYNEQFF. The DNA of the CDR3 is TGTGCCAGCAGCAAGGCGGGGTACTCCTACAATGAGCAGTTCTTC.

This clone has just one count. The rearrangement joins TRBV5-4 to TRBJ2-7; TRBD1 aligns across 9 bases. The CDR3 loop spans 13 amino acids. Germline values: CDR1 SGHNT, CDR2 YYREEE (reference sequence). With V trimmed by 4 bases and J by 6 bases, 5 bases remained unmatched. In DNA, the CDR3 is TGTGCCAGCAGCGGGACAGGGTACGGCGAGCAGTACTTC. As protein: CASSGTGYGEQYF.

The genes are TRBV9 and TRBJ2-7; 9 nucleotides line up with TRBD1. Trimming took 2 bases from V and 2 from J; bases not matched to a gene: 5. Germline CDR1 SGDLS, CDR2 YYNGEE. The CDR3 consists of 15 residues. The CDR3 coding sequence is TGTGCCAGCAGCGTTTCCGGGACAGGGACCTACGAGCAGTACTTC. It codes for CASSVSGTGTYEQYF.

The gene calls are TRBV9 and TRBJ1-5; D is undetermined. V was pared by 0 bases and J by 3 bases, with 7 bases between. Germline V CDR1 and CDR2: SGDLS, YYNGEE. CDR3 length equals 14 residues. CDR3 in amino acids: CASSVGVFNQPQHF. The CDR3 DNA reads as TGTGCCAGCAGCGTAGGCGTCTTCAATCAGCCCCAGCATTTT.